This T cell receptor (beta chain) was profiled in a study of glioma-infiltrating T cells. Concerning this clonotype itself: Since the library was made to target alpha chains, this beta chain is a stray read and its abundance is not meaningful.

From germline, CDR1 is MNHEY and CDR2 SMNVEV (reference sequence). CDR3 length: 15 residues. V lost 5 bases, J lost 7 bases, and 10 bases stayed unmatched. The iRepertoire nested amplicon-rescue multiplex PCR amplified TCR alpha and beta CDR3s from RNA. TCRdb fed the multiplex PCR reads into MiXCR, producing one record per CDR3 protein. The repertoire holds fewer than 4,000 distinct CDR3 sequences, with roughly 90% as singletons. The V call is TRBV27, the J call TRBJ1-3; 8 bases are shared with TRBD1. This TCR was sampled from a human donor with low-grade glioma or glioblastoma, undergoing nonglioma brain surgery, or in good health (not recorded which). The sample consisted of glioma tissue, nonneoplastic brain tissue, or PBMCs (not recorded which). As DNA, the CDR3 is TGTGCCAGCAGTGCGCAAAGGACAGGGAGGAACACCATATATTTT. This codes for CASSAQRTGRNTIYF.